This T cell receptor (beta chain) was found in a study of blood T cell repertoires in COVID-19. The recovered donors of Cohort 3 showed two negative PCRs, clearance, or symptom resolution. Clones were read by immunoSEQ multiplex PCR, and TCRdb kept only the in-frame ones, dropping some. The sample comprises over 120,000 clones, 86% of which are singletons, and approximately 4.3% rests with the top ten. This CDR3 is built from 12 residues. The germline V and J ends were trimmed by 1 base and 4 bases, with 7 bases remaining between them. Germline CDR1 GTSNPN, CDR2 SVGIG (reference sequence). The sequence was obtained from a man in his fifties who had recovered from COVID-19. This chain uses TRBV30 with TRBJ1-2; possibly TRBD1 for D (5 bases). Input material: PBMCs or T cells enriched from blood (not recorded which). The chain's CDR3 is CAWSAGIYGYTF. The CDR3 nucleotides are TGTGCCTGGAGTGCAGGGATCTATGGCTACACCTTC.